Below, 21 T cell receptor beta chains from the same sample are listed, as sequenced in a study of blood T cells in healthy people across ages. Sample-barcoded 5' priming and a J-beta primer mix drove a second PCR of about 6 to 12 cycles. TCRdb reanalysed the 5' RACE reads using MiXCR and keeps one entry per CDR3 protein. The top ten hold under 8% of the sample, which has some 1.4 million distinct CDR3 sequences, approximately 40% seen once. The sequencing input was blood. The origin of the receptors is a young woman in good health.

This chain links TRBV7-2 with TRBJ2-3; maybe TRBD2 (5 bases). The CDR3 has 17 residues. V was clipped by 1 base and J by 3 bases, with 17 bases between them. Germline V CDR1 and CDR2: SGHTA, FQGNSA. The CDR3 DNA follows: TGTGCCAGCAGCTTAGAGGGCAGCGGAATGAGGACAGATACGCAGTATTTT. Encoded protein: CASSLEGSGMRTDTQYF.

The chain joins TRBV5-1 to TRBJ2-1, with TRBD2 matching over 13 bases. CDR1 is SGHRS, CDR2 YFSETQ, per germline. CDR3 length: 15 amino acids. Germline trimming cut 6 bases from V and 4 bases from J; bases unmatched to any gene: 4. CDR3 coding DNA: TGCGCCAGCACCCGGACTAGCGGGGGATACAATGAGCAGTTCTTC. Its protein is CASTRTSGGYNEQFF.

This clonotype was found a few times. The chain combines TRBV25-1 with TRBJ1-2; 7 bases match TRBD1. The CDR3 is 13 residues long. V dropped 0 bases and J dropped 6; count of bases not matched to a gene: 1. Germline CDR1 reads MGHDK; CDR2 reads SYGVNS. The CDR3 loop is CASSEYTGDGYTF. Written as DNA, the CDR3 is TGTGCCAGCAGTGAATATACAGGGGATGGCTACACCTTC.

The CDR3 DNA is TGTGCCAGCAGCTCGGGATTAGGGGGAGGCGAGCAGTACTTC. This sequence encodes CASSSGLGGGEQYF. The V call is TRBV5-6, the J call TRBJ2-4; D may correspond to TRBD1 or TRBD2 (6 bases each). The last part of the DNA fits TRBJ2-7 better; the J call may be wrong. Germline CDR1 and CDR2: SGHDT and YYEEEE. This CDR3 is built from 14 residues.

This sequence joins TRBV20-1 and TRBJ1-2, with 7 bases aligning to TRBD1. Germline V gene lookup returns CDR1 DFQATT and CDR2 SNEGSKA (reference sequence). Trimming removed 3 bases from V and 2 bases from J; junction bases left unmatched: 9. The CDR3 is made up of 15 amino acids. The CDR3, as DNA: TGCAGTGCTAGTCGCCCTACAGGGGCAAACTATGGCTACACCTTC. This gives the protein CSASRPTGANYGYTF.

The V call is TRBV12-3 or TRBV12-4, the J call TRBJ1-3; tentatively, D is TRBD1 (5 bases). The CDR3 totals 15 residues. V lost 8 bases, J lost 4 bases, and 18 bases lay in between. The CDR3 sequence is CASGWLGTGGNTIYF. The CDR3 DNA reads TGTGCCAGCGGCTGGTTGGGGACTGGGGGAAACACCATATATTTT.

The DNA of the CDR3 is TGTGCCAGCAGTTTAGGCGGCTCCCCGGGCGGGTATTTT. Amino acids: CASSLGGSPGGYF. The V gene is TRBV28, the J gene TRBJ2-3; D unclear. The CDR3 has 13 amino acids. In germline, CDR1 is MDHEN, CDR2 SYDVKM. The V end was cut by 2 bases, the J end by 14 bases, with 17 bases between.

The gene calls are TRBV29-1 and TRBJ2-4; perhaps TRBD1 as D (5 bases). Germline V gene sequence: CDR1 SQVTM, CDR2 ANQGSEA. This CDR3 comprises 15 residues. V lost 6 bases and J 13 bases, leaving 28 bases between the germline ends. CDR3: CSVDPLTDSRNEQYF. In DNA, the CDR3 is TGCAGCGTCGACCCGTTAACAGACAGCCGCAATGAGCAGTACTTC. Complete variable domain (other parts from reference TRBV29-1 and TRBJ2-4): SAVISQKPSRDICQRGTSLTIQCQVDSQVTMMFWYRQQPGQSLTLIATANQGSEATYESGFVIDKFPISRPNLTFSTLTVSNMSPEDSSIYLCSVDPLTDSRNEQYFGAGTRLSVL.

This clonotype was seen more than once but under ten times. CDR3 amino acids: CAWSQLAGTEQYF. DNA for the CDR3: TGTGCCTGGAGCCAGCTAGCGGGAACTGAGCAGTACTTC. The chain has TRBV30 and TRBJ2-7; 9 bases align to TRBD2. CDR3 length: 13 amino acids. Germline V gene data show CDR1 as GTSNPN and CDR2 as SVGIG (reference sequence). J gave up 7 bases and V 3 bases, and 7 bases lay outside the gene matches.

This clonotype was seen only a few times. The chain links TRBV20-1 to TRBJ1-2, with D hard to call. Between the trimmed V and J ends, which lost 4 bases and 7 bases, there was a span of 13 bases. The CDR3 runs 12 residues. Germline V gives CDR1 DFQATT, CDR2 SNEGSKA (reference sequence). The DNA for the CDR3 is TGCAGTGCTATTCCCACCCAAGGTGGCTACACCTTC. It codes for CSAIPTQGGYTF.

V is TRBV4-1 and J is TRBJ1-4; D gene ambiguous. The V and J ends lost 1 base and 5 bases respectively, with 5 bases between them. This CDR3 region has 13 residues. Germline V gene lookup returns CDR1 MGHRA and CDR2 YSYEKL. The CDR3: CASSQVGNEKLFF. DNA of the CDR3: TGCGCCAGCAGCCAAGTTGGGAATGAAAAACTGTTTTTT.

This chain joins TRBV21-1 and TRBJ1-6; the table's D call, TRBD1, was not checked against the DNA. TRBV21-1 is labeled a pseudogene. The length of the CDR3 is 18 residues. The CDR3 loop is CARHGGEGTGLGGSPLHF. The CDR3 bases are TGTGCCAGGCATGGGGGTGAGGGAACAGGCTTAGGTGGTTCACCCCTCCACTTT.

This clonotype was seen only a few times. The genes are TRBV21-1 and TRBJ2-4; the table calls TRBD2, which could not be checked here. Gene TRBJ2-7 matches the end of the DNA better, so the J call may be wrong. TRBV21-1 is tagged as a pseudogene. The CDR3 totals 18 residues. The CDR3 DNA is TGTGCCGGCAGCACTCCGCGGGTTGAGACTAGCGGGAGCTACGAGCAGTACTTC. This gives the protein CAGSTPRVETSGSYEQYF.

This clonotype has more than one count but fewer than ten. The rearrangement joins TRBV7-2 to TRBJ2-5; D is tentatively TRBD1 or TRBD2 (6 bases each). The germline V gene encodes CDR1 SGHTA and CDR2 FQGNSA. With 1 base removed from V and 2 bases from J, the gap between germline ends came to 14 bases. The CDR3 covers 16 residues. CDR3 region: CASSLGVGGTQETQYF. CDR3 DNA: TGTGCCAGCAGCTTAGGAGTAGGCGGGACACAAGAGACCCAGTACTTC.

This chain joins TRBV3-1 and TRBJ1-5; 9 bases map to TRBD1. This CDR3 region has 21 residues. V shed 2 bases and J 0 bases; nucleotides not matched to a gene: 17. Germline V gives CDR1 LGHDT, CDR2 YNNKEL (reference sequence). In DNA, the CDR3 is TGTGCCAGCAGCCAATCCTTTATGGGGACAGGGTATTCCCCTAGCAATCAGCCCCAGCATTTT. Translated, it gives CASSQSFMGTGYSPSNQPQHF.

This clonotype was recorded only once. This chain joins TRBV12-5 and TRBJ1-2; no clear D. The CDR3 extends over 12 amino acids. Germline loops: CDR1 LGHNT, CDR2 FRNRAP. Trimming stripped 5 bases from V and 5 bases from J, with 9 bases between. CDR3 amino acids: CASGPGLYGYTF. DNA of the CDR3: TGTGCTAGTGGTCCCGGATTGTATGGCTACACCTTC.

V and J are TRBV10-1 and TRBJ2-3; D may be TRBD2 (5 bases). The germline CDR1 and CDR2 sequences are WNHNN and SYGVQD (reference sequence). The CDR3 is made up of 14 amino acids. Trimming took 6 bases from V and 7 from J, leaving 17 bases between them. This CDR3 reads CASRRRRTVHTQYF. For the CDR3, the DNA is TGCGCCAGCAGACGTCGTAGGACTGTACATACGCAGTATTTT.

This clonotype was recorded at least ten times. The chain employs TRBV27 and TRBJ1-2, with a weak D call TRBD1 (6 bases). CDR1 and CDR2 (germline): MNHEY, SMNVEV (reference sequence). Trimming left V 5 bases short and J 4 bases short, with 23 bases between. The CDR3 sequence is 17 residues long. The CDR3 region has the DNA TGTGCCAGCAGTCTAAGGCCCTGGGGGGCAGGGGTCTATGGCTACACCTTC. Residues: CASSLRPWGAGVYGYTF.

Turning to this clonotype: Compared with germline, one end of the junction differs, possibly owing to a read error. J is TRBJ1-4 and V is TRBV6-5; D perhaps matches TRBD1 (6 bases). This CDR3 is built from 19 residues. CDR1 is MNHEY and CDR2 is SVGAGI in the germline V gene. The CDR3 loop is CASSYSKTWGQATNEKLFF. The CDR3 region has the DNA TGTGCCAGCAGTTACTCGAAGACGTGGGGGCAGGCAACCAATGAAAAACTGTTTTTT.

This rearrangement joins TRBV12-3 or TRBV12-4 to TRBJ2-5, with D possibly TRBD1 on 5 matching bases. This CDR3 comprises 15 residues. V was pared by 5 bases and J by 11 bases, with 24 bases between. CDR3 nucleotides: TGTGCCAGCAGTCCCCGGGTGTTAGCAGGACATCAGCAGTACTTC. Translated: CASSPRVLAGHQQYF.

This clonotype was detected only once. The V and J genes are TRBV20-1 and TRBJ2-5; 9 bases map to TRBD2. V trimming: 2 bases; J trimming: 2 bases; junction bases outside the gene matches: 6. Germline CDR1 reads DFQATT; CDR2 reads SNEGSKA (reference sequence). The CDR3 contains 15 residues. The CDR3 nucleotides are TGCAGTGCTAGATCTGTAGCGGGAGTACAAGAGACCCAGTACTTC. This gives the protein CSARSVAGVQETQYF.